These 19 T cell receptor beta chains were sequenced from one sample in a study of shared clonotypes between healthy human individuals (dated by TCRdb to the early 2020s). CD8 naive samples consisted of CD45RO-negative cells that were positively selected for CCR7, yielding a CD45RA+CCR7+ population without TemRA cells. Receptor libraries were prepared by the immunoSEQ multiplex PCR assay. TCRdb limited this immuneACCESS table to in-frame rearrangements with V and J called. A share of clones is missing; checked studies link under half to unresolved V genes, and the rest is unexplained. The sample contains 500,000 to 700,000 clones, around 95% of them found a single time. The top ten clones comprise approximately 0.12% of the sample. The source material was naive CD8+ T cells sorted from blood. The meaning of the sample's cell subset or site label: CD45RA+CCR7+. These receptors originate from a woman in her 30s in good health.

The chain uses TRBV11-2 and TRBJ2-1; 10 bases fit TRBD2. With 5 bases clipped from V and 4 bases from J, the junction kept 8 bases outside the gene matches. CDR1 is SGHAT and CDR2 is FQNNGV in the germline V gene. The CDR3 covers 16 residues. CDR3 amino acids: CASSPDLAGGYNEQFF. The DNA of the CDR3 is TGTGCCAGCAGCCCGGATTTAGCGGGAGGATACAATGAGCAGTTCTTC.

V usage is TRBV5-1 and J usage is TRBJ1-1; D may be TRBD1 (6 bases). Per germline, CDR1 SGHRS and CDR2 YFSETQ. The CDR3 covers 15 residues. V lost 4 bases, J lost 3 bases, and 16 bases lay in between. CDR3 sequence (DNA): TGCGCCAGCAGCAACAACAGGGTGGGGGACACTGAAGCTTTCTTT. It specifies CASSNNRVGDTEAFF. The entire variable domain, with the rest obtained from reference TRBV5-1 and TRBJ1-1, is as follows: KAGVTQTPRYLIKTRGQQVTLSCSPISGHRSVSWYQQTPGQGLQFLFEYFSETQRNKGNFPGRFSGRQFSNSRSEMNVSTLELGDSALYLCASSNNRVGDTEAFFGQGTRLTVV.

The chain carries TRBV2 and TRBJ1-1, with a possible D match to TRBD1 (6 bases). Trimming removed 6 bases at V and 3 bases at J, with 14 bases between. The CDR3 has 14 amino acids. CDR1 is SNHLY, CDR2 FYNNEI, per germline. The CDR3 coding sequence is TGTGCCAGCAGGGCGACAGGATTGGACACTGAAGCTTTCTTT. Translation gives CASRATGLDTEAFF.

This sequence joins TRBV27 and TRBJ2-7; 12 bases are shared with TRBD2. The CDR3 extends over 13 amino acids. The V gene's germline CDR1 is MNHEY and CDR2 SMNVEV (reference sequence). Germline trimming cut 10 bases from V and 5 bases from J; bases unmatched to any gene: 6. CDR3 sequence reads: CATRLAGVDEQYF. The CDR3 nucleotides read TGTGCCACAAGACTAGCGGGAGTTGACGAGCAGTACTTC.

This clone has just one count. As DNA, the CDR3 is TGTGCCAGCAGCTTGTTTACCGGGGAGCTGTTTTTT. Encoded protein: CASSLFTGELFF. The rearrangement links TRBV5-6 to TRBJ2-2; no clear D gene. This CDR3 has 12 amino acids. Trimming pared 1 base from V and 5 bases from J, leaving 3 bases between. Germline-derived CDR1 and CDR2 are SGHDT and YYEEEE.

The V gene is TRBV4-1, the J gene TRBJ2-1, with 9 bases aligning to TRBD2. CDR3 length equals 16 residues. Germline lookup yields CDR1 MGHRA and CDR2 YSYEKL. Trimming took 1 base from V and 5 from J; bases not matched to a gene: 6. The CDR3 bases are TGCGCCAGCAGCCAAGGCTGGACTAGCGAGGACAATGAGCAGTTCTTC. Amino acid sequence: CASSQGWTSEDNEQFF.

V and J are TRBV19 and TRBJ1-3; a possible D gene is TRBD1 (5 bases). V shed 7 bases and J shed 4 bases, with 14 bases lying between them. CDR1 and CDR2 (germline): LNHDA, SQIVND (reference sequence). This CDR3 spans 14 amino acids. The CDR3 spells CASTPGPRGNTIYF. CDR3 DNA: TGTGCCAGTACTCCGGGACCGAGGGGAAACACCATATATTTT.

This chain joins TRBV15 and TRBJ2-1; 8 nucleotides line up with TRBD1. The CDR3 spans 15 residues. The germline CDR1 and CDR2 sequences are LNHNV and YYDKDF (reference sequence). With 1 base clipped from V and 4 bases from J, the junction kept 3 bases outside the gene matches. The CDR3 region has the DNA TGTGCCACCAGCAGAGGGACAGGGATATACAATGAGCAGTTCTTC. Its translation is CATSRGTGIYNEQFF. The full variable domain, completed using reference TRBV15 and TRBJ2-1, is DAMVIQNPRYQVTQFGKPVTLSCSQTLNHNVMYWYQQKSSQAPKLLFHYYDKDFNNEADTPDNFQSRRPNTSFCFLDIRSPGLGDTAMYLCATSRGTGIYNEQFFGPGTRLTVL.

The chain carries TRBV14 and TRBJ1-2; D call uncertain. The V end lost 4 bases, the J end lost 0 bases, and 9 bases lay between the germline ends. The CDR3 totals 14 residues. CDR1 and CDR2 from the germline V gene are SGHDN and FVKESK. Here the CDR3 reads CASSLHGPNYGYTF. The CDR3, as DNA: TGTGCCAGCAGCCTCCACGGTCCTAACTATGGCTACACCTTC.

The chain's CDR3 is CAAGGGYNQPQHF. CDR3 coding DNA: TGTGCCGCGGGTGGCGGGTACAATCAGCCCCAGCATTTT. The chain is built from TRBV27 and TRBJ1-5; D gene ambiguous. Trimming shortened V by 11 bases and J by 3 bases, and 14 bases separated the two germline ends. The CDR3 spans 13 residues. Germline CDR1 reads MNHEY; CDR2 reads SMNVEV (reference sequence).

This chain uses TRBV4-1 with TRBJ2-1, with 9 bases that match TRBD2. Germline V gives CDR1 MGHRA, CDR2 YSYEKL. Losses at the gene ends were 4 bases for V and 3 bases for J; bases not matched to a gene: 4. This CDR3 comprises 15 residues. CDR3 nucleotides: TGCGCCAGCAGCCCTAGCGGGAACTACTACAATGAGCAGTTCTTC. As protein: CASSPSGNYYNEQFF.

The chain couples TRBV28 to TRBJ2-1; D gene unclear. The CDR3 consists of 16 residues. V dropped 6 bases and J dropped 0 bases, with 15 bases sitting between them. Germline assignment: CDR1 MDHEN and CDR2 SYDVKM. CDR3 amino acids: CASRSFSGSSYNEQFF. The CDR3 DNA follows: TGTGCCAGCAGGAGCTTTAGTGGGTCCTCCTACAATGAGCAGTTCTTC.

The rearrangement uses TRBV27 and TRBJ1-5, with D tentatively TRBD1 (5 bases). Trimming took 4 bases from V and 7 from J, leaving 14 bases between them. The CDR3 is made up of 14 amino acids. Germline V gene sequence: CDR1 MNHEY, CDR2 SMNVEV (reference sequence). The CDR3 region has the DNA TGTGCCAGCAGTTATGGGGGTGGGGAACAGCCCCAGCATTTT. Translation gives CASSYGGGEQPQHF.

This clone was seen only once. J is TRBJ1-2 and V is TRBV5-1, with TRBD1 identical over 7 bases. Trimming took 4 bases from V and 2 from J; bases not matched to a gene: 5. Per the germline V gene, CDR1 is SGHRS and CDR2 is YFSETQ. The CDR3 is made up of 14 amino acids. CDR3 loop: CASSTDRLNYGYTF. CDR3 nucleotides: TGCGCCAGCAGCACGGACAGGTTGAACTATGGCTACACCTTC.

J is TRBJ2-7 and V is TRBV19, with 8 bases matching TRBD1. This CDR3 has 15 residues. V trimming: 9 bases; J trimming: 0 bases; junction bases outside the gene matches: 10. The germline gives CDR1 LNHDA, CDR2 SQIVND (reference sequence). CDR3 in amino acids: CASRIGQGRSYEQYF. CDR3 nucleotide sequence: TGTGCCAGCAGAATTGGACAGGGTCGCTCCTACGAGCAGTACTTC.

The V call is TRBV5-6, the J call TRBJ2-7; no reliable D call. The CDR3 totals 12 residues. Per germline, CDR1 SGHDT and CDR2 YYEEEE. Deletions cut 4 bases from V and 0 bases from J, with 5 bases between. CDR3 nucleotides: TGTGCCAGCAGCCCGCGCTCCTACGAGCAGTACTTC. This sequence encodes CASSPRSYEQYF.

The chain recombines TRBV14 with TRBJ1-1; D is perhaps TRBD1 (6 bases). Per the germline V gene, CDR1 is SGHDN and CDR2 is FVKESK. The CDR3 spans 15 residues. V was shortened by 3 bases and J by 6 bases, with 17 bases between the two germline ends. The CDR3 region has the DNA TGTGCCAGCAGCCAGGACTACAGGGTTGGCGCTGAAGCTTTCTTT. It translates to CASSQDYRVGAEAFF.

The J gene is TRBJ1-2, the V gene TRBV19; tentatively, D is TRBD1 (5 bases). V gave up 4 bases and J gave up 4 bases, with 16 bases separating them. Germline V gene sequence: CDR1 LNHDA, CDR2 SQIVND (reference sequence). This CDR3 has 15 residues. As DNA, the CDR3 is TGTGCCAGTAGTACAGGGAGCTCGACTTTCTATGGCTACACCTTC. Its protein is CASSTGSSTFYGYTF.

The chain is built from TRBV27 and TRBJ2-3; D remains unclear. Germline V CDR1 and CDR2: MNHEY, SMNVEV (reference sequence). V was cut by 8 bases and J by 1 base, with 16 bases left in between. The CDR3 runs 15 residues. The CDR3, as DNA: TGTGCCAGCGCTTCCTCTCCCCGCGGCACAGATACGCAGTATTTT. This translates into CASASSPRGTDTQYF.